This record covers a single TCR beta chain. Its antigen is unidentified. Method: immunoSEQ multiplex PCR; TCRdb's copy keeps in-frame clones and lacks some. The table lists more than 150,000 clones, over 55% of them singletons. The CDR3 covers 14 residues. V dropped 8 bases and J dropped 6; count of bases not matched to a gene: 9. Germline V lookup: CDR1 MNHNS, CDR2 SASEGT. This entry belongs to a study of cytotoxic CD8 clonotypes in ibrutinib-treated CLL. Study as a whole: After a median around 12 months on treatment (6 to 36), response samples were drawn. Study results and caveats: A rise in clonality was seen at ibrutinib response, and a fall back toward baseline was seen at progression.

The sample consisted of PBMCs, taken after 24 months of ibrutinib treatment. The rearrangement joins TRBV6-1 to TRBJ2-5, with 10 bases matching TRBD1. The receptor comes from a human donor with chronic lymphocytic leukemia. This CDR3 is CASLVDRGRKTQYF. The CDR3 bases are TGTGCCAGCCTGGTCGACAGGGGGCGAAAGACCCAGTACTTC.